These T cell receptor beta chains were read from a single sample in a study of T cells after yellow fever vaccination. A single record per CDR3 protein comes from TCRdb applying MiXCR to the 5' RACE reads. Of about 580,000 distinct CDR3 sequences listed, about a sixth are singletons. The source was PBMCs, collected around 5 days after the first yellow fever vaccination. The receptor source for this set is a man younger than 35 who received the YFV17D yellow fever vaccine. Both conserved end residues are part of each CDR3. D genes are given only for firm matches. Only part of the rows carry a size: once, few, many, or a class if the clone is expanded.

clone size	V gene	J gene	D gene	CDR3 DNA	CDR3 protein
-	TRBV5-1	TRBJ2-5	TRBD2	TGCGCCACCACTAGCGGGACACAAGAGACCCAGTACTTC	CATTSGTQETQYF
few	TRBV28	TRBJ1-1	-	TGTGCCAGCAGTCCATCAGTCATGAACACTGAAGCTTTCTTT	CASSPSVMNTEAFF
many	TRBV7-9	TRBJ1-1	-	TGTGCCAGCAGCCTAATGGTGGAGAGGACTGAAGCTTTCTTT	CASSLMVERTEAFF
few	TRBV5-1	TRBJ2-5	TRBD2	TGCGCCAGCAGCTTTGAGCCGGGACTAGCGGGGAACCAAGAGACCCAGTACTTC	CASSFEPGLAGNQETQYF
many	TRBV5-1	TRBJ1-5	-	TGCGCCAGCAGCCGAGGGGGGGACAATCAGCCCCAGCATTTT	CASSRGGDNQPQHF
-	TRBV18	TRBJ1-1	-	TGTGCCAGCTCACGTAACAGGGAGGACACTGAAGCTTTCTTT	CASSRNREDTEAFF
few	TRBV6-1	TRBJ1-6	-	TGTGCCAGCAGTATGATTGCTGGCGGAGGTTTTTCACCCCTCCACTTT	CASSMIAGGGFSPLHF
many	TRBV12-3/TRBV12-4	TRBJ1-2	-	TGTGCCAGCAGAGCAGGGTCCTATGGCTACACCTTC	CASRAGSYGYTF
-	TRBV29-1	TRBJ1-2	TRBD1	TGCAGCGTTGCACGGGACAGGGGGGTTGGTGGCTACACCTTC	CSVARDRGVGGYTF
-	TRBV10-3	TRBJ1-2	-	TGTGCCATCACCGTAGCTAACTATGGCTACACCTTC	CAITVANYGYTF
-	TRBV5-1	TRBJ2-5	-	TGCGCCAGCAGCTCCGATAGTTGGGAGACCCAGTACTTC	CASSSDSWETQYF
-	TRBV4-3	TRBJ2-7	TRBD1	TGCGCCAGCAGCCACGGGACAGGGGAAGGCTACGAGCAGTACTTC	CASSHGTGEGYEQYF
few	TRBV7-2	TRBJ2-3	-	TGTGCCAGCACCGCCTCAGAGGTGGCCGATACGCAGTATTTT	CASTASEVADTQYF
-	TRBV20-1	TRBJ2-7	-	TGCAGTGCCAGGCAGGGTTCAGGCTCCTACGAGCAGTACTTC	CSARQGSGSYEQYF
-	TRBV4-1	TRBJ2-5	-	TGCGCCAGCAGCCACGCGATTGTGAGGGGCGCCGAGACCCAGTACTTC	CASSHAIVRGAETQYF
many	TRBV7-2	TRBJ2-5	TRBD2	TGTGCCAGCAGCCCAACACTAGCGGACTTCGAAGAGACCCAGTACTTC	CASSPTLADFEETQYF
few	TRBV12-3/TRBV12-4	TRBJ2-7	TRBD1	TGTGCCAGCAGTCCCGGGACAGGGGTACACTACGAGCAGTACTTC	CASSPGTGVHYEQYF
few	TRBV5-1	TRBJ2-5	TRBD2	TGCGCCAGCAGCCTTTCGACTAGCGGGGAATCCGAGACCCAGTACTTC	CASSLSTSGESETQYF
-	TRBV27	TRBJ2-3	-	TGTGCCAGCAGCCATGGGGGGCTAACAGATACGCAGTATTTT	CASSHGGLTDTQYF
few	TRBV7-9	TRBJ2-3	-	TGTGCCAGCAGCTTGGGGATGGCGCAGTATTTT	CASSLGMAQYF
many	TRBV7-2	TRBJ2-1	TRBD2	TGTGCCAGCAGCTTTAGCGGGGGTTCCTACAATGAGCAGTTCTTC	CASSFSGGSYNEQFF
-	TRBV2	TRBJ1-1	-	TGTGCCAGCAGTGAACGGCTGGGGGTGGGAAACACTGAAGCTTTCTTT	CASSERLGVGNTEAFF
few	TRBV7-9	TRBJ2-7	-	TGTGCCAGCAGCTCACAAGCCACAGGGTTGGGAGAGCAGTACTTC	CASSSQATGLGEQYF
-	TRBV4-2	TRBJ2-7	TRBD2	TGTGCCAGCAGCCAGCCGCGTAGCGGGGGAAAATACGAGCAGTACTTC	CASSQPRSGGKYEQYF
-	TRBV10-3	TRBJ1-1	TRBD1	TGTGCCATCAGTCGCTCCCAGGGGGAATATACTGAAGCTTTCTTT	CAISRSQGEYTEAFF
many	TRBV7-3	TRBJ1-1	-	TGTGCCAGCAGCTTAACAGGGAGCACTGAAGCTTTCTTT	CASSLTGSTEAFF
few	TRBV5-1	TRBJ2-3	TRBD1	TGCGCCAGCAGCTTGGGACAGGGGGCGGAAGATACGCAGTATTTT	CASSLGQGAEDTQYF
once	TRBV3-1	TRBJ1-1	-	TGTGCCAGCAGCCAAGATTTCAGGGGCACTGAAGCTTTCTTT	CASSQDFRGTEAFF
-	TRBV29-1	TRBJ2-4	-	TGCAGCGTCGGCCGACCGGGGGACATTCAGTACTTC	CSVGRPGDIQYF
many	TRBV11-2	TRBJ1-1	-	TGTGCCAGCAGCACTTTTCCAGAAGGGACTGAAGCTTTCTTT	CASSTFPEGTEAFF
-	TRBV20-1	TRBJ2-7	TRBD1	TGCAGTGCTACGGACAGGACACGATACGAGCAGTACTTC	CSATDRTRYEQYF
-	TRBV15	TRBJ2-1	TRBD2	TGTGCCACCAGCGTACCCACTAGCGGGGGGGCCGGTGTGCAGTTCTTC	CATSVPTSGGAGVQFF
-	TRBV20-1	TRBJ2-2	TRBD1	TGCTGTGCAAAACATCCGGGACAGGCCAGGACCGGGGAGCTGTTTTTT	CCAKHPGQARTGELFF
few	TRBV19	TRBJ2-1	TRBD1	TGTGCCAGTAGGGAGGACAGGGGCTCCTACAATGAGCAGTTCTTC	CASREDRGSYNEQFF
-	TRBV6-1	TRBJ1-3	-	TGTGCCAGCCAGAGGGTTGTTGGTGGCGGAAACACCATATATTTT	CASQRVVGGGNTIYF
-	TRBV20-1	TRBJ2-6	-	TGCAGTGCTAGAGCCTGGAGTGCTGGGGCCAACGTCCTGACTTTC	CSARAWSAGANVLTF
-	TRBV5-1	TRBJ2-3	TRBD2	TGCGCCAGCAGCCCCGGGAGGGGGGGTGGAGGAGATACGCAGTATTTT	CASSPGRGGGGDTQYF
many	TRBV6-2/TRBV6-3	TRBJ1-2	-	TGTGCCAGCAGGGCGGGAAGAGGTGCTGGCTACACCTTC	CASRAGRGAGYTF
few	TRBV27	TRBJ1-2	-	TGTGCCAGCGGCCCAGAGCGGGGGCGAGGCTACACCTTC	CASGPERGRGYTF
-	TRBV5-5	TRBJ2-3	TRBD1	TGTGCCAGCAGCTCTAGGACAGGGTCCGATACGCAGTATTTT	CASSSRTGSDTQYF
-	TRBV11-2	TRBJ2-5	TRBD2	TGTGCCAGCAGCTTAAGGGGGGACGGGACTAGCGGCCAAGAGACCCAGTACTTC	CASSLRGDGTSGQETQYF
-	TRBV20-1	TRBJ2-1	-	TGCAGTGCTATGGGTGGATCGGGGGAAACCTACAATGAGCAGTTCTTC	CSAMGGSGETYNEQFF
once	TRBV6-1	TRBJ1-5	-	TGTGCCAGCAGTGAAGCAGCAGGGTCCGGCAAGCCCCAGCATTTT	CASSEAAGSGKPQHF
-	TRBV27	TRBJ1-1	-	TGTGCCAGCAGATGGGGTGCGGTTGACACTGAAGCTTTCTTT	CASRWGAVDTEAFF
few	TRBV5-1	TRBJ1-2	-	TGCGCCAGCAGCCGAGACAGCTCAGCCTCCATCTATGGCTACACCTTC	CASSRDSSASIYGYTF
-	TRBV6-1	TRBJ1-1	-	TGTGCCAGCAGACCGGGACATCGAGGCACTGAAACTTTCTTT	CASRPGHRGTETFF
-	TRBV5-1	TRBJ2-7	-	TGCGCCAGCCAAGGGCATAGCTCCTACGAGCAGTACTTC	CASQGHSSYEQYF
-	TRBV24-1	TRBJ2-2	-	TGTGCCACCAGTGATCCAGGGGAGGGGACCGGGGAGCTGTTTTTT	CATSDPGEGTGELFF
few	TRBV6-2/TRBV6-3	TRBJ1-2	-	TGTGCCAGCAAATCCTTGGAGGCTTCCTATGGCTACACCTTC	CASKSLEASYGYTF
-	TRBV2	TRBJ2-5	-	TGTGCCAGCACTTGGGGTATGAGGGAGACCCAGTACTTC	CASTWGMRETQYF
many	TRBV6-2/TRBV6-3	TRBJ1-6	TRBD1	TGTGCCAGCACCCGACAGGGGAATTCACCCCTCCACTTT	CASTRQGNSPLHF